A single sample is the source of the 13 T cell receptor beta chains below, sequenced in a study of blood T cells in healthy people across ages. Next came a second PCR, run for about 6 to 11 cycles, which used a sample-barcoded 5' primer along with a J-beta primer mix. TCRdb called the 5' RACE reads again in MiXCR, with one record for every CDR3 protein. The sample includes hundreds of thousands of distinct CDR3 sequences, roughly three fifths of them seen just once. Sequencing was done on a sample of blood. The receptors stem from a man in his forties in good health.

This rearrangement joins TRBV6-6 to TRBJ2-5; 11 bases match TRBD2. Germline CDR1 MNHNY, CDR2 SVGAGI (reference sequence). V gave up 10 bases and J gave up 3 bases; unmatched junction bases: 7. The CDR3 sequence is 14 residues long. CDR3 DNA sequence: TGTGCCACCGCAAAGGGACTAGCGGAAGAGACCCAGTACTTC. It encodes CATAKGLAEETQYF.

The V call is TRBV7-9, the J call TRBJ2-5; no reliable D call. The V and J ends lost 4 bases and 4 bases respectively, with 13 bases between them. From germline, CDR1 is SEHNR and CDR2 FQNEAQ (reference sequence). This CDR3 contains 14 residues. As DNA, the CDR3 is TGTGCCAGCAGCTCTGAGACAAAACGAGAGACCCAGTACTTC. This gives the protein CASSSETKRETQYF.

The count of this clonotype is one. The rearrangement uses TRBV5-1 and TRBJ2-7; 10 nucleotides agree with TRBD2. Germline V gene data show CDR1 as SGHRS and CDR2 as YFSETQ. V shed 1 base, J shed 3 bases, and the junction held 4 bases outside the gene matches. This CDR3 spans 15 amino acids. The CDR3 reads CASSLFLAGGYEQYF. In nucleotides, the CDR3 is TGCGCCAGCAGCTTGTTCTTAGCGGGAGGCTACGAGCAGTACTTC.

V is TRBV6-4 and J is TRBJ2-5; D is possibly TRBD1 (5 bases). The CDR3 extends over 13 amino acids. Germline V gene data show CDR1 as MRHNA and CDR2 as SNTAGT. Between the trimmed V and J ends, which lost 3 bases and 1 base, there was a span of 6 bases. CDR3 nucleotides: TGTGCCAGCAGTGAGACAGCCCAAGAGACCCAGTACTTC. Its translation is CASSETAQETQYF.

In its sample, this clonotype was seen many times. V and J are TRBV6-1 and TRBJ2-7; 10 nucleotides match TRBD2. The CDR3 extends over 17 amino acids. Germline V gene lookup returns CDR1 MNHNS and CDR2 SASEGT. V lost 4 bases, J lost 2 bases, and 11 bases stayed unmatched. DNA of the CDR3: TGTGCCAGCAGTGCCCTATCAGCGGGAGGGCCCCCCTACGAGCAGTACTTC. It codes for CASSALSAGGPPYEQYF.

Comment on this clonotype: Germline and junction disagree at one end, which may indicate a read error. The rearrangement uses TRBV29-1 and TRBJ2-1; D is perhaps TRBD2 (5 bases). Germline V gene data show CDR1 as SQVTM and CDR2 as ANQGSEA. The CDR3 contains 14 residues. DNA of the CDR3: TGCAGCGTTTCAGTGGCGGGCTCCTACAATAAGCAGTTCTTC. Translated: CSVSVAGSYNKQFF.

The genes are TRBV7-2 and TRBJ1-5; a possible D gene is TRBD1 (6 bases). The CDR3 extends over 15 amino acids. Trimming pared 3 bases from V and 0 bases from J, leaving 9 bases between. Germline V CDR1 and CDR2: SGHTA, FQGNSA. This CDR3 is CASSFQGYSNQPQHF. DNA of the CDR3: TGTGCCAGCAGCTTCCAGGGGTATAGCAATCAGCCCCAGCATTTT.

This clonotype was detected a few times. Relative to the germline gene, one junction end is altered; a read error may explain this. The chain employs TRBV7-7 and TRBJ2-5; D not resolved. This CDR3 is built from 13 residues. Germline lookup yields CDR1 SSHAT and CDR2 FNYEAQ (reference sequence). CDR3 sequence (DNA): TGTGCTAGCAGCCCTAACCTTCAAGAGACCCAGTACTTC. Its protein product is CASSPNLQETQYF. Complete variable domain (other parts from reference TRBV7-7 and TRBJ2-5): GAGVSQSPRYKVTKRGQDVTLRCDPISSHATLYWYQQALGQGPEFLTYFNYEAQPDKSGLPSDRFSAERPEGSISTLTIQRTEQRDSAMYRCASSPNLQETQYFGPGTRLLVL.

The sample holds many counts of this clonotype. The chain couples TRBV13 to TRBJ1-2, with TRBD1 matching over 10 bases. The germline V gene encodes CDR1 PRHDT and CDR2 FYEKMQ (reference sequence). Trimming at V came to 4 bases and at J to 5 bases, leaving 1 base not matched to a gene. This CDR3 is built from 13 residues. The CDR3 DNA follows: TGTGCCAGCAGCTCGGGACAGGGGTATGGCTACACCTTC. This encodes CASSSGQGYGYTF.

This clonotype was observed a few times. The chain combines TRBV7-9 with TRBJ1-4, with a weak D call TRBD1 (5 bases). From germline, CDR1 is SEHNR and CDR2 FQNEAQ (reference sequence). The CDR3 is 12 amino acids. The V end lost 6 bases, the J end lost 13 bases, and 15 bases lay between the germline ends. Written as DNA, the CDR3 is TGTGCCAGCAGTCAGGGAGCGGATGTACTGTTTTTT. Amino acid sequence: CASSQGADVLFF.

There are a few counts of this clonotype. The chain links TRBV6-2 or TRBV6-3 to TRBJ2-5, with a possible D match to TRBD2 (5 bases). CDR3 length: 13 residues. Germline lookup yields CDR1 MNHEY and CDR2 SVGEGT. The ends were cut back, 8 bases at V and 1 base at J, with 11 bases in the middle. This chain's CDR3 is CASLSGVQETQYF. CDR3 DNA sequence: TGTGCCAGCCTGAGCGGCGTCCAAGAGACCCAGTACTTC.

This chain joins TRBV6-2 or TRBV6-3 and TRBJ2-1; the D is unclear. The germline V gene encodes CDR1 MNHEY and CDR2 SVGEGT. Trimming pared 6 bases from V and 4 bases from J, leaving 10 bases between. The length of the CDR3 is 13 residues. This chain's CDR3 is CASSPLAYNEQFF. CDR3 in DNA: TGTGCCAGCAGCCCCCTGGCGTACAATGAGCAGTTCTTC.

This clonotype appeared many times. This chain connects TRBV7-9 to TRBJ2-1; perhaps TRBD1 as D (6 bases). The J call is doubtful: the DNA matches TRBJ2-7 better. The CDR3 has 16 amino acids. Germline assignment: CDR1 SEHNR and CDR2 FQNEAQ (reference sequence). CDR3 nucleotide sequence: TGTGCCAGCAGCTTAATTGGGGGCAGCTCCTACAATGAGCAGTACTTC. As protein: CASSLIGGSSYNEQYF.